This TCR beta chain was recorded in a study of CD8 T cells in Susac syndrome. Findings and caveats of the study: It was acknowledged in the study that its TCR sequencing and HLA analysis involved a relatively small number of individuals.

This clonotype was seen just once. Its antigen is as yet unknown. Healthy donors formed controls matched for age and sex. While CD8+ and CD4+ T cells were isolated negatively, TEMRA cells were enriched by FACS. Trimming shortened V by 3 bases and J by 5 bases, and 4 bases separated the two germline ends. The CDR3 consists of 12 residues. Roughly 0.5 to 1 ug RNA was reverse transcribed with random hexamers. Across 54 Vbeta and 13 Jbeta, TCR beta CDR3 was amplified with immunoSEQ multiplex PCR. One entry per CDR3 protein results from TCRdb running MiXCR on the immunoSEQ multiplex PCR reads. The top ten hold about 0.3% of the sample, which has tens of thousands of distinct CDR3 sequences, around 94% seen once.

The rearrangement uses TRBV12-3 or TRBV12-4 and TRBJ2-2; D gene uncertain. The clonotype originates from a human donor in good health. What was sequenced was CD8+ T cells from PBMCs. CDR3 nucleotide sequence: TGTGCCAGCAGTTTGAGAACCGGGGAGCTGTTTTTT. Translation: CASSLRTGELFF.